This T cell receptor (beta chain) was observed in a study of shared clonotypes between healthy human individuals. Germline CDR1 SGHRS, CDR2 YFSETQ. The CDR3 covers 13 residues. V dropped 0 bases and J dropped 7 bases, with 8 bases sitting between them. This clone has more than one count but fewer than ten. This sample includes further DNA sequences coding for the same CDR3. It was into CD45RA+ naive and CD45RA-negative memory subsets that the CD4+ cells were split. An approximately 200 ng quantity of DNA, 30,000 to 35,000 T cell genomes, went into the sorted-subset replicate PCRs. Some clones are missing from TCRdb's copy, which holds only in-frame ones; the method was immunoSEQ multiplex PCR. The table shows 2,500,000 or so clones, with under 95% occurring only once.

The V and J genes are TRBV5-1 and TRBJ2-1; no clear D gene. The sequence was obtained from a man between 18 and 35 years old in good health. Some clones in this sample may be carry-over from other donors' samples. The sequencing input was naive CD4+ T cells from PBMCs. Subset in this sample: CD45RA+ positively selected. The CDR3 loop is CASSLEALNEQFF. The CDR3 bases are TGCGCCAGCAGCTTGGAGGCCCTGAATGAGCAGTTCTTC.